Listed below are T cell receptor beta chains from one sample, sequenced in a study of shared clonotypes between healthy human individuals. The assay was immunoSEQ multiplex PCR, and TCRdb's table has in-frame clones only and misses some. This sample yields around 700,000 clones, of which about two thirds are seen a single time; roughly 1.8% belongs to the top ten. The sequenced material came from memory CD4+ T cells sorted from blood. These receptors were obtained from a woman in her twenties or thirties in good health. Both conserved end residues are part of each CDR3. A D gene is named only where the DNA matches it firmly. Expanded clones are given a class, and other clones once, few, many or no size at all.

clone size: -; V gene: TRBV28; CDR3 length: 14; J gene: TRBJ2-3; D gene: -; CDR3 protein: CASSLAGPTDTQYF; CDR3 DNA: TGTGCCAGCAGTTTAGCCGGGCCCACAGATACGCAGTATTTT
clone size: -; V gene: TRBV7-3; CDR3 length: 15; J gene: TRBJ2-1; D gene: TRBD2; CDR3 protein: CASSLATSGDNEQFF; CDR3 DNA: TGTGCCAGCAGCTTAGCGACTAGCGGCGACAATGAGCAGTTCTTC
clone size: -; V gene: TRBV6-6; CDR3 length: 15; J gene: TRBJ1-3; D gene: -; CDR3 protein: CASSYSGGLGNTIYF; CDR3 DNA: TGTGCCAGCAGTTACTCTGGGGGTTTGGGAAACACCATATATTTT
clone size: -; V gene: TRBV19; CDR3 length: 13; J gene: TRBJ2-2; D gene: -; CDR3 protein: CASGLLNTGELFF; CDR3 DNA: TGTGCCAGCGGACTCTTGAACACCGGGGAGCTGTTTTTT
clone size: few; V gene: TRBV19; CDR3 length: 15; J gene: TRBJ1-2; D gene: -; CDR3 protein: CASSIGSPENYGYTF; CDR3 DNA: TGTGCCAGTAGTATAGGGTCTCCAGAGAACTATGGCTACACCTTC
clone size: -; V gene: TRBV5-5; CDR3 length: 12; J gene: TRBJ1-4; D gene: -; CDR3 protein: CASSHYGEKLFF; CDR3 DNA: TGTGCCAGCAGCCACTACGGGGAAAAACTGTTTTTT
clone size: -; V gene: TRBV18; CDR3 length: 15; J gene: TRBJ1-4; D gene: TRBD1; CDR3 protein: CASSTYGQENEKLFF; CDR3 DNA: TGTGCCAGCTCCACCTACGGACAGGAGAATGAAAAACTGTTTTTT
clone size: -; V gene: TRBV6-6; CDR3 length: 15; J gene: TRBJ1-5; D gene: TRBD1; CDR3 protein: CASSYIETGNQPQHF; CDR3 DNA: TGTGCCAGCAGTTACATAGAGACAGGGAATCAGCCCCAGCATTTT
clone size: many; V gene: TRBV6-5; CDR3 length: 13; J gene: TRBJ2-1; D gene: TRBD2; CDR3 protein: CASSPGGSDEQFF; CDR3 DNA: TGTGCCAGCAGTCCCGGGGGGTCCGACGAGCAGTTCTTC
clone size: -; V gene: TRBV5-1; CDR3 length: 15; J gene: TRBJ1-1; D gene: TRBD1; CDR3 protein: CASSSPDRGHAEAFF; CDR3 DNA: TGCGCCAGCAGCTCCCCAGACAGGGGGCATGCTGAAGCTTTCTTT
clone size: -; V gene: TRBV19; CDR3 length: 16; J gene: TRBJ2-2; D gene: -; CDR3 protein: CASSIGGGGRGGELFF; CDR3 DNA: TGTGCCAGTAGTATCGGAGGTGGAGGGAGAGGCGGGGAGCTGTTTTTT
clone size: -; V gene: TRBV28; CDR3 length: 15; J gene: TRBJ1-3; D gene: -; CDR3 protein: CASSLDTGSGNTIYF; CDR3 DNA: TGTGCCAGCAGTTTAGATACAGGCTCTGGAAACACCATATATTTT
clone size: -; V gene: TRBV13; CDR3 length: 15; J gene: TRBJ1-3; D gene: -; CDR3 protein: CASSLELVSGNTIYF; CDR3 DNA: TGTGCCAGCAGCTTGGAGTTAGTCTCTGGAAACACCATATATTTT
clone size: -; V gene: TRBV5-8; CDR3 length: 15; J gene: TRBJ1-5; D gene: -; CDR3 protein: CATQDGFYSNQPQHF; CDR3 DNA: TGTGCCACCCAGGACGGATTTTATAGCAATCAGCCCCAGCATTTT
clone size: -; V gene: TRBV28; CDR3 length: 16; J gene: TRBJ2-7; D gene: TRBD1; CDR3 protein: CASTLRGTVNSYEQYF; CDR3 DNA: TGTGCCAGCACCCTGCGAGGGACAGTAAACTCCTACGAGCAGTACTTC
clone size: few; V gene: TRBV29-1; CDR3 length: 12; J gene: TRBJ1-2; D gene: -; CDR3 protein: CSVIRSYYGYTF; CDR3 DNA: TGCAGCGTTATCAGGTCCTACTATGGCTACACCTTC
clone size: -; V gene: TRBV27; CDR3 length: 12; J gene: TRBJ2-7; D gene: TRBD2; CDR3 protein: CAIAGVGREQYF; CDR3 DNA: TGTGCCATAGCGGGAGTAGGACGGGAGCAGTACTTC
clone size: -; V gene: TRBV28; CDR3 length: 14; J gene: TRBJ1-5; D gene: TRBD1; CDR3 protein: CASRQTGSGQPQHF; CDR3 DNA: TGTGCCAGCAGACAGACAGGGAGCGGCCAGCCCCAGCATTTT
clone size: -; V gene: TRBV19; CDR3 length: 15; J gene: TRBJ2-3; D gene: TRBD2; CDR3 protein: CASSIASGSFDTQYF; CDR3 DNA: TGTGCCAGTAGTATTGCTAGCGGGTCCTTTGATACGCAGTATTTT
clone size: few; V gene: TRBV5-5; CDR3 length: 16; J gene: TRBJ2-2; D gene: -; CDR3 protein: CASSFGQPSNTGELFF; CDR3 DNA: TGTGCCAGCAGCTTCGGACAGCCATCGAACACCGGGGAGCTGTTTTTT
clone size: few; V gene: TRBV6-6; CDR3 length: 15; J gene: TRBJ1-4; D gene: TRBD1; CDR3 protein: CASSYSTGVNEKLFF; CDR3 DNA: TGTGCCAGCAGTTACTCGACAGGGGTAAATGAAAAACTGTTTTTT
clone size: -; V gene: TRBV9; CDR3 length: 13; J gene: TRBJ1-1; D gene: -; CDR3 protein: CASSVRGNTEAFF; CDR3 DNA: TGTGCCAGCAGCGTAAGAGGGAACACTGAAGCTTTCTTT
clone size: once; V gene: TRBV30; CDR3 length: 16; J gene: TRBJ2-3; D gene: -; CDR3 protein: CAWSPVRRYGTDTQYF; CDR3 DNA: TGTGCCTGGAGTCCTGTACGACGATATGGGACAGATACGCAGTATTTT
clone size: few; V gene: TRBV11-2; CDR3 length: 15; J gene: TRBJ2-7; D gene: -; CDR3 protein: CASSLGGNQPYEQYF; CDR3 DNA: TGTGCCAGCAGCTTAGGAGGCAACCAACCCTACGAGCAGTACTTC
clone size: -; V gene: TRBV27; CDR3 length: 16; J gene: TRBJ2-7; D gene: -; CDR3 protein: CASSSTGFASRYEQYF; CDR3 DNA: TGTGCCAGCAGTTCCACAGGGTTCGCTAGCCGCTACGAGCAGTACTTC
clone size: -; V gene: TRBV6-5; CDR3 length: 13; J gene: TRBJ2-3; D gene: TRBD1; CDR3 protein: CASEGASTDTQYF; CDR3 DNA: TGTGCCAGCGAGGGGGCAAGCACAGATACGCAGTATTTT
clone size: -; V gene: TRBV19; CDR3 length: 15; J gene: TRBJ1-5; D gene: -; CDR3 protein: CASTSNRGSNQPQHF; CDR3 DNA: TGTGCCAGTACCTCAAACCGGGGGAGCAATCAGCCCCAGCATTTT
clone size: -; V gene: TRBV2; CDR3 length: 14; J gene: TRBJ2-7; D gene: -; CDR3 protein: CASRGGRSAYEQYF; CDR3 DNA: TGTGCCAGCAGGGGGGGCAGGTCGGCCTACGAGCAGTACTTC
clone size: -; V gene: TRBV19; CDR3 length: 15; J gene: TRBJ1-4; D gene: -; CDR3 protein: CASSDGGDTNEKLFF; CDR3 DNA: TGTGCCAGTAGTGACGGAGGGGACACTAATGAAAAACTGTTTTTT
clone size: -; V gene: TRBV7-8; CDR3 length: 17; J gene: TRBJ2-5; D gene: TRBD2; CDR3 protein: CASSPRAGSGRRETQYF; CDR3 DNA: TGTGCCAGCAGCCCACGGGCGGGTAGCGGGAGACGGGAGACCCAGTACTTC
clone size: once; V gene: TRBV29-1; CDR3 length: 13; J gene: TRBJ1-1; D gene: TRBD1; CDR3 protein: CSVSTGAGTEAFF; CDR3 DNA: TGCAGCGTTTCAACAGGGGCGGGCACTGAAGCTTTCTTT
clone size: -; V gene: TRBV30; CDR3 length: 15; J gene: TRBJ2-7; D gene: TRBD1; CDR3 protein: CAWSGQTGGQDEQYF; CDR3 DNA: TGTGCCTGGAGTGGACAGACAGGGGGCCAGGACGAGCAGTACTTC
clone size: few; V gene: TRBV20-1; CDR3 length: 11; J gene: TRBJ1-2; D gene: -; CDR3 protein: CSARGEAVNLF; CDR3 DNA: TGCAGTGCTAGGGGGGAGGCAGTCAATCTCTTC
clone size: -; V gene: TRBV19; CDR3 length: 14; J gene: TRBJ1-1; D gene: TRBD1; CDR3 protein: CASIRQGAFTEAFF; CDR3 DNA: TGTGCCAGTATTCGGCAGGGGGCATTCACTGAAGCTTTCTTT
clone size: -; V gene: TRBV2; CDR3 length: 14; J gene: TRBJ1-5; D gene: -; CDR3 protein: CASSELGWRQPQHF; CDR3 DNA: TGTGCCAGCAGTGAACTGGGTTGGCGTCAGCCCCAGCATTTT
clone size: once; V gene: TRBV5-4; CDR3 length: 17; J gene: TRBJ2-7; D gene: -; CDR3 protein: CASSSLGRGSLPYEQYF; CDR3 DNA: TGTGCCAGCAGCTCTTTGGGGAGGGGGTCCCTTCCCTACGAGCAGTACTTC
clone size: -; V gene: TRBV30; CDR3 length: 15; J gene: TRBJ1-2; D gene: -; CDR3 protein: CAWRAELLQGHGYTF; CDR3 DNA: TGTGCCTGGAGGGCAGAATTGTTGCAGGGCCATGGCTACACCTTC
clone size: -; V gene: TRBV19; CDR3 length: 15; J gene: TRBJ1-5; D gene: TRBD1; CDR3 protein: CASSIRQGARQPQHF; CDR3 DNA: TGTGCCAGTAGTATTCGACAGGGGGCTCGGCAGCCCCAGCATTTT
clone size: few; V gene: TRBV2; CDR3 length: 13; J gene: TRBJ2-7; D gene: -; CDR3 protein: CASSIARGHEQYF; CDR3 DNA: TGTGCCAGCAGTATTGCCAGGGGTCACGAGCAGTACTTC
clone size: -; V gene: TRBV9; CDR3 length: 13; J gene: TRBJ1-1; D gene: -; CDR3 protein: CASSLLSDTEAFF; CDR3 DNA: TGTGCCAGCAGCCTCCTTTCGGACACTGAAGCTTTCTTT
clone size: few; V gene: TRBV10-3; CDR3 length: 12; J gene: TRBJ2-3; D gene: -; CDR3 protein: CAISDSTDTQYF; CDR3 DNA: TGTGCCATCAGTGACAGCACAGATACGCAGTATTTT
clone size: -; V gene: TRBV7-9; CDR3 length: 12; J gene: TRBJ2-1; D gene: -; CDR3 protein: CASSLPVGEQFF; CDR3 DNA: TGTGCCAGCAGCTTACCAGTCGGTGAGCAGTTCTTC
clone size: -; V gene: TRBV7-6; CDR3 length: 13; J gene: TRBJ2-3; D gene: -; CDR3 protein: CASSLASTDTQYF; CDR3 DNA: TGTGCCAGCAGCTTAGCAAGCACAGATACGCAGTATTTT
clone size: -; V gene: TRBV28; CDR3 length: 14; J gene: TRBJ2-3; D gene: TRBD2; CDR3 protein: CATWTSGSTDTQYF; CDR3 DNA: TGTGCCACCTGGACTAGCGGGAGCACAGATACGCAGTATTTT
clone size: -; V gene: TRBV29-1; CDR3 length: 11; J gene: TRBJ2-7; D gene: -; CDR3 protein: CSVEQAAGQYF; CDR3 DNA: TGCAGCGTCGAGCAGGCGGCGGGGCAGTACTTC
clone size: -; V gene: TRBV28; CDR3 length: 15; J gene: TRBJ2-7; D gene: TRBD2; CDR3 protein: CASRPTSGRFYEQYF; CDR3 DNA: TGTGCCAGCAGACCGACTAGCGGGAGGTTCTACGAGCAGTACTTC
clone size: -; V gene: TRBV7-8; CDR3 length: 14; J gene: TRBJ2-3; D gene: -; CDR3 protein: CASSLDRSTDTQYF; CDR3 DNA: TGTGCCAGCAGCTTAGACAGGAGCACAGATACGCAGTATTTT
clone size: -; V gene: TRBV19; CDR3 length: 15; J gene: TRBJ2-7; D gene: -; CDR3 protein: CASSIYGQSTYEQYF; CDR3 DNA: TGTGCCAGTAGTATATATGGACAGTCAACCTACGAGCAGTACTTC
clone size: -; V gene: TRBV11-2; CDR3 length: 13; J gene: TRBJ2-7; D gene: TRBD1; CDR3 protein: CASSSDRGHEQYF; CDR3 DNA: TGTGCCAGCAGCTCGGACAGGGGCCACGAGCAGTACTTC
clone size: -; V gene: TRBV5-1; CDR3 length: 15; J gene: TRBJ1-2; D gene: -; CDR3 protein: CASSLASGVNYGYTF; CDR3 DNA: TGCGCCAGCAGCTTGGCCTCAGGAGTAAACTATGGCTACACCTTC
clone size: -; V gene: TRBV6-6; CDR3 length: 13; J gene: TRBJ2-3; D gene: -; CDR3 protein: CASSRRQPDTQYF; CDR3 DNA: TGTGCCAGCAGTCGGCGACAGCCAGATACGCAGTATTTT
clone size: -; V gene: TRBV20-1; CDR3 length: 11; J gene: TRBJ2-1; D gene: -; CDR3 protein: CSASRGNEQFF; CDR3 DNA: TGCAGTGCTAGTAGGGGCAATGAGCAGTTCTTC
clone size: -; V gene: TRBV27; CDR3 length: 14; J gene: TRBJ1-1; D gene: TRBD1; CDR3 protein: CASRELTGRPEAFF; CDR3 DNA: TGTGCCAGCAGGGAACTGACAGGGAGGCCTGAAGCTTTCTTT